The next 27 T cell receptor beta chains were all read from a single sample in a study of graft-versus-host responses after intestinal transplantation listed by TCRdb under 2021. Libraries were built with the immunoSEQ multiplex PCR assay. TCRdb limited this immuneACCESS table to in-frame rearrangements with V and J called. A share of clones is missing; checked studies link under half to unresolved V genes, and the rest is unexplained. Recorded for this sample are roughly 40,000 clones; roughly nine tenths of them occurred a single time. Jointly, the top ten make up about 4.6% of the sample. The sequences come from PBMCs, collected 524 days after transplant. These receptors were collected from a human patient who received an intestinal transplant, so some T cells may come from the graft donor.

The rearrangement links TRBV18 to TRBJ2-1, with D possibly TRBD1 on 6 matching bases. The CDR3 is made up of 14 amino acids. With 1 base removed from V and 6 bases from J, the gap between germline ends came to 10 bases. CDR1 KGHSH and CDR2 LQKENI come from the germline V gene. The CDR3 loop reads CASSPQQGSNEQFF. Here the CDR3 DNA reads TGTGCCAGCTCACCACAACAGGGATCCAATGAGCAGTTCTTC.

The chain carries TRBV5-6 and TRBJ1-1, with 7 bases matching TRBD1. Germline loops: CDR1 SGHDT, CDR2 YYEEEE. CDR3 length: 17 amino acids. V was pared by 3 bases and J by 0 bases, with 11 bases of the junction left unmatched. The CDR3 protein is CASSWGTARVLNTEAFF. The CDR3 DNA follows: TGTGCCAGCAGCTGGGGGACAGCGAGGGTATTGAACACTGAAGCTTTCTTT.

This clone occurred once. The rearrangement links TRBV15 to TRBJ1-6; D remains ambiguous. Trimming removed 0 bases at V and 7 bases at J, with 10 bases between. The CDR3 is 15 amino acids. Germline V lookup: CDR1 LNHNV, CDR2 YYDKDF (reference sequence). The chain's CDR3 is CATSREGMANSPLHF. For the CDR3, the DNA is TGTGCCACCAGCAGAGAAGGGATGGCCAATTCACCCCTCCACTTT. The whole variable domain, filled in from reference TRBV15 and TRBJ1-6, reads DAMVIQNPRYQVTQFGKPVTLSCSQTLNHNVMYWYQQKSSQAPKLLFHYYDKDFNNEADTPDNFQSRRPNTSFCFLDIRSPGLGDTAMYLCATSREGMANSPLHFGNGTRLTVT.

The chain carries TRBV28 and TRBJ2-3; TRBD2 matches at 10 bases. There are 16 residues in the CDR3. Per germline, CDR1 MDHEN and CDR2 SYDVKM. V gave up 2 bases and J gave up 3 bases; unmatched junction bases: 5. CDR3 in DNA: TGTGCCAGCAGTTTACGATCTAGCGGGAGTACAGATACGCAGTATTTT. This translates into CASSLRSSGSTDTQYF.

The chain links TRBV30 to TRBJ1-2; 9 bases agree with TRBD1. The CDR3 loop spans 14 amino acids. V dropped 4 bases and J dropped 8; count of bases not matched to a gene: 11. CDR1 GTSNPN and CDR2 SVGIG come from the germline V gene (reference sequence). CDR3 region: CAWKYRGRAGGYTF. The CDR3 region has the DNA TGTGCCTGGAAGTACAGGGGGCGGGCAGGGGGCTACACCTTC.

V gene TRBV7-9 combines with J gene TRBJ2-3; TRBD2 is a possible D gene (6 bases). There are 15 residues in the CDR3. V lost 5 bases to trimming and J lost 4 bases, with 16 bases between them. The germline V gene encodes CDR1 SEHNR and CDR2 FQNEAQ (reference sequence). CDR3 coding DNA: TGTGCCAGCAGCCCCCCCGGGACTGTAGCAGATACGCAGTATTTT. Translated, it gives CASSPPGTVADTQYF.

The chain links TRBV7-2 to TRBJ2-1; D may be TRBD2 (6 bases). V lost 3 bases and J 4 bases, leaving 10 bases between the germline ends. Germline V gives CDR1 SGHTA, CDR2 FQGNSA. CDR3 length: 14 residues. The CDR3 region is CASSFGSSYNEQFF. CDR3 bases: TGTGCCAGCAGCTTCGGGAGTTCGTACAATGAGCAGTTCTTC.

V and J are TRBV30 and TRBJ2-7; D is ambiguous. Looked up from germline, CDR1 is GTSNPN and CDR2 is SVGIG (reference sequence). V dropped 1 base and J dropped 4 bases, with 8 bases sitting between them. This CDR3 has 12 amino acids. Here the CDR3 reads CAWSDLGYEQYF. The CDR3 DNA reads TGTGCCTGGAGTGACCTGGGGTACGAGCAGTACTTC.

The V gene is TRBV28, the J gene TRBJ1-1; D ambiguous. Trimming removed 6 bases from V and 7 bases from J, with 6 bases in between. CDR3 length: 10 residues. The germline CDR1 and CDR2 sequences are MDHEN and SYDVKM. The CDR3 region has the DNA TGTGCCAGCAGCGACTATGAAGCTTTCTTT. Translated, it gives CASSDYEAFF. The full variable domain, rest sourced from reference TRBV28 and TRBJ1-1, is DVKVTQSSRYLVKRTGEKVFLECVQDMDHENMFWYRQDPGLGLRLIYFSYDVKMKEKGDIPEGYSVSREKKERFSLILESASTNQTSMYLCASSDYEAFFGQGTRLTVV.

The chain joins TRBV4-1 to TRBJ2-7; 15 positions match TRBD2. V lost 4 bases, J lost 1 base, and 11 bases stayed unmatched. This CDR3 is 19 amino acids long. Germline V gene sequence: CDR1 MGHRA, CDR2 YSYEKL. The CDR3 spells CASSLLRTSGRVESYEQYF. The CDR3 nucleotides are TGCGCCAGCAGCCTCCTTCGGACTAGCGGGAGGGTTGAGTCCTACGAGCAGTACTTC.

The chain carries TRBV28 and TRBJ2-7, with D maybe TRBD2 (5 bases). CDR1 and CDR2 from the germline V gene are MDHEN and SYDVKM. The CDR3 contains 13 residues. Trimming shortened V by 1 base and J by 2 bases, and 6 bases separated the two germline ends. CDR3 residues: CASSLLGAYEQYF. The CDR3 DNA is TGTGCCAGCAGTTTATTGGGAGCCTACGAGCAGTACTTC.

This CDR3 reads CASFKSGSDYEQYF. The CDR3 bases are TGTGCCAGCTTCAAAAGCGGGAGCGACTACGAGCAGTACTTC. The V and J genes are TRBV7-9 and TRBJ2-7; 8 bases map to TRBD2. This CDR3 contains 14 residues. V lost 8 bases to trimming and J lost 3 bases; unmatched junction nucleotides: 9. CDR1 SEHNR and CDR2 FQNEAQ come from the germline V gene (reference sequence).

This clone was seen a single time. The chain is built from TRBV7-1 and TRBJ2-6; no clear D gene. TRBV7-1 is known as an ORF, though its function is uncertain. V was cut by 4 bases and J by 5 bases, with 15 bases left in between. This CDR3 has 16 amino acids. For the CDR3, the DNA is TGTGCCAGCAGCTTGGTCTCACAAAGTCGGGCCAACGTCCTGACTTTC. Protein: CASSLVSQSRANVLTF.

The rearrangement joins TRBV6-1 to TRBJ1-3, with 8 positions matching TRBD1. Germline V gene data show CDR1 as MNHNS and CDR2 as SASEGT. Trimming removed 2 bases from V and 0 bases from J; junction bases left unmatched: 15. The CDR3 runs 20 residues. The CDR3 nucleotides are TGTGCCAGCAGTGAATTTGGGACAGGAGTCGGAAGATCCTCTGGAAACACCATATATTTT. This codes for CASSEFGTGVGRSSGNTIYF.

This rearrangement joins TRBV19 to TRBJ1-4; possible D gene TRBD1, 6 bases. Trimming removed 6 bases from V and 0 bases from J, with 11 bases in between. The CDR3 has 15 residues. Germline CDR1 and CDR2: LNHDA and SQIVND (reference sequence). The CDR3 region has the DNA TGTGCCAGTAGATGGGGGCAAGCAACTAATGAAAAACTGTTTTTT. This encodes CASRWGQATNEKLFF.

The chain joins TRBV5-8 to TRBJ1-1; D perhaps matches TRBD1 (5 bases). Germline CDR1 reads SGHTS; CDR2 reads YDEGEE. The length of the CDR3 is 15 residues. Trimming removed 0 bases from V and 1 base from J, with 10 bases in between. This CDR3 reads CASSLGQFPNTEAFF. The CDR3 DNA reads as TGTGCCAGCAGCTTGGGACAGTTCCCGAACACTGAAGCTTTCTTT. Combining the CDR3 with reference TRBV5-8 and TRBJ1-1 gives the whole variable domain EAGVTQSPTHLIKTRGQQATLRCSPISGHTSVYWYQQALGLGLQFLLWYDEGEERNRGNFPPRFSGRQFPNYSSELNVNALELEDSALYLCASSLGQFPNTEAFFGQGTRLTVV.

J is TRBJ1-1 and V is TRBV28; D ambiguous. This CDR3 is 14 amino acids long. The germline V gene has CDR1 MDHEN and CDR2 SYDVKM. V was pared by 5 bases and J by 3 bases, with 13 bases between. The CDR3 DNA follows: TGTGCCAGCAGTAGCTTTGGGGATTACACTGAAGCTTTCTTT. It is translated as CASSSFGDYTEAFF.

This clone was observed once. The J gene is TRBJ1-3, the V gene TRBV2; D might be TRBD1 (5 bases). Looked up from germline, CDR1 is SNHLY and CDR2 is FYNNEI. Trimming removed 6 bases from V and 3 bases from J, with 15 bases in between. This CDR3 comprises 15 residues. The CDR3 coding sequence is TGTGCCAGCAGGTCCAGGGTTCTTCGTGGAAACACCATATATTTT. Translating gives CASRSRVLRGNTIYF.

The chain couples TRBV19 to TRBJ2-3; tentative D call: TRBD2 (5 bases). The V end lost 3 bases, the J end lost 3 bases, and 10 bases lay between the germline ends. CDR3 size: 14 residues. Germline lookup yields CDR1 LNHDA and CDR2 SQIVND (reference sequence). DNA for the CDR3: TGTGCCAGTAGTATCCTCCCGGGAACAGATACGCAGTATTTT. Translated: CASSILPGTDTQYF.

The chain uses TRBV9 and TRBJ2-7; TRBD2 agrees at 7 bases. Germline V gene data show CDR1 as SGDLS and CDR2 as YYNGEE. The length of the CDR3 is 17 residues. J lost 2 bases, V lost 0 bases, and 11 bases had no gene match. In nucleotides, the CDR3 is TGTGCCAGCAGCGTAGCCGAGGGAGGGGAGTTTCCCTACGAGCAGTACTTC. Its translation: CASSVAEGGEFPYEQYF. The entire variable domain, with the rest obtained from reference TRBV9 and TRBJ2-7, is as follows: DSGVTQTPKHLITATGQRVTLRCSPRSGDLSVYWYQQSLDQGLQFLIQYYNGEERAKGNILERFSAQQFPDLHSELNLSSLELGDSALYFCASSVAEGGEFPYEQYFGPGTRLTVT.

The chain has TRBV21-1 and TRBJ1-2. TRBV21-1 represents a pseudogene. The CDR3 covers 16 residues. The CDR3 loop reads CASSTRAGGGSWGYTF. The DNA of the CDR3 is TGTGCCAGCAGCACTCGGGCGGGAGGGGGGAGTTGGGGCTACACCTTC.

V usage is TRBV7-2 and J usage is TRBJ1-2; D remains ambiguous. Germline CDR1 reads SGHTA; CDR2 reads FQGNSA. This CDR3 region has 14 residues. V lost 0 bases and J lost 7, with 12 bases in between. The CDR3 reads CASSLARGPGGYTF. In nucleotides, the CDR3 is TGTGCCAGCAGCTTAGCGCGTGGTCCGGGTGGCTACACCTTC. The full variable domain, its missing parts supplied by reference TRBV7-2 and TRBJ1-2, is GAGVSQSPSNKVTEKGKDVELRCDPISGHTALYWYRQSLGQGLEFLIYFQGNSAPDKSGLPSDRFSAERTGGSVSTLTIQRTQQEDSAVYLCASSLARGPGGYTFGSGTRLTVV.

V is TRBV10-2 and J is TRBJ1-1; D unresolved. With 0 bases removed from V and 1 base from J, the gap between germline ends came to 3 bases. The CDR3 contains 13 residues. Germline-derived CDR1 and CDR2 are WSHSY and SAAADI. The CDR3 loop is CASSESENTEAFF. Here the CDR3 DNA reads TGCGCCAGCAGTGAGTCGGAGAACACTGAAGCTTTCTTT.

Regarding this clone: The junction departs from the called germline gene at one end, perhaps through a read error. In nucleotides, the CDR3 is TGTGCCAGCAGTTTAACAGGGACGGAGTATAATTCAGCCCTCCACTTT. The encoded protein is CASSLTGTEYNSALHF. The rearrangement uses TRBV6-6 and TRBJ1-6, with D possibly matching TRBD1 (6 bases). Germline values: CDR1 MNHNY, CDR2 SVGAGI (reference sequence). This CDR3 region has 16 residues.

As DNA, the CDR3 is TGTGCCAGCAGTTACGCGGGAGGGTTGTACGAGCAGTACTTC. It specifies CASSYAGGLYEQYF. The chain combines TRBV6-6 with TRBJ2-7; 9 bases map to TRBD2. CDR1 is MNHNY and CDR2 is SVGAGI in the germline V gene (reference sequence). V shed 2 bases, J shed 4 bases, and the junction held 3 bases outside the gene matches. The CDR3 runs 14 residues.

The CDR3 DNA reads as TGTGCCAGCAGTGAATTTGGGACAGGGCGACACGAGCAGTACTTC. Protein product: CASSEFGTGRHEQYF. This chain links TRBV25-1 with TRBJ2-7; 9 positions match TRBD1. J lost 5 bases, V lost 1 base, and 6 bases had no gene match. This CDR3 is built from 15 residues. Germline-derived CDR1 and CDR2 are MGHDK and SYGVNS.

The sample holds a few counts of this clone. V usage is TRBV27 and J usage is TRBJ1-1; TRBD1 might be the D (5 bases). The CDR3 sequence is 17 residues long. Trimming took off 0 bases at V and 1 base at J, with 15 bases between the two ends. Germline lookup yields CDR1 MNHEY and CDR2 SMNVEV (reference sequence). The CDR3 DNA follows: TGTGCCAGCAGTTTATCGTCGGGGGGAGGTTCGAACACTGAAGCTTTCTTT. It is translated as CASSLSSGGGSNTEAFF.